This T cell receptor (beta chain) emerged from a study of human T cells and chemical hapten exposure (TCRdb year 2021). The study in broad terms: For sensitization, 2% DPC in acetone was applied to a roughly 2 cm by roughly 2 cm area of upper inner arm skin. Patients additionally received weekly therapeutic DPC doses to the scalp throughout the approximately 25-week study period. Patch tests used Finn chambers with 0.01% DPC on the upper back, scored after 6 days by International Contact Dermatitis Research Group standards. The mostly female patient cohort included alopecia areata with under or over 50% scalp involvement, alopecia totalis and alopecia universalis. Libraries were pooled for sequencing, and variation in per-sample TCR yields was attributed mainly to small differences in library volumes within the pool. This study followed changes in the peripheral blood TCR repertoire in vivo during primary and secondary sensitization of alopecia patients to the hapten diphenylcyclopropenone (DPC). Blood was sampled from patients pre-sensitization (week 0) and at 2, 6 and about 24 weeks after DPC sensitization. Under 30 alopecia patients gave blood for TCR sequencing at one to four time points (pre-sensitization, 2, 6 and 24 weeks).

Inclusive of the bounding cysteine and phenylalanine, the CDR3 is 16 residues long. CDR3 DNA is the only sequence kept; it has 48 bases, read in frame from the first base. A distance of 11 bases separates the germline ends of V and J, which lose 0 bases and 3 bases respectively. CDR1 and CDR2, looked up from the germline V gene, are SNHLY and FYNNEI. Points the paper makes about the study in general: After repeated subsampling, changes were observed in the strength of the expansion versus patch-test correlation and in the threshold at which the correlation became significant. Because every patient had alopecia, a presumed autoimmune disease, the patients' immune response might differ from that of healthy individuals. Significantly more large CDR3 similarity clusters were formed by expanded TCRs than by pre-sensitization or healthy control sets, consistent with antigen-driven responses. Patch test score was positively correlated with the number of PT1 expanded TCRs, with significance at thresholds 8, 16 and 32 but not at 4. DPC sensitization did not change the number of TCRs with a frequency above 1 in 1000, and there was no evidence of changes in global repertoire structure.

Library creation used RACE. Instrument on record: NextSeq 500. Library preparation attached unique molecular identifiers to individual cDNA molecules for quantitative, reproducible TCR counting. Both TCR alpha and TCR beta chains were sequenced from each blood RNA sample. The authors processed their data as follows. A median of about 100,000 TCRs per sample was observed, with a range of 23,224 to 690,600. V, J and CDR3 annotation of the TCR reads was carried out using the Decombinator software suite. For the PS versus PT1 abundance plots, all samples were subsampled to the same number of TCRs (28,000). Expanded TCRs were defined as absent before sensitization and observed at least eight times at the 2-week time point. The public reads were run again by TCRdb, first through fastp at Q25 and then through MiXCR, and only productive beta chains were kept. One record per CDR3 amino acid sequence lists the most common genes and DNA. The V and J calls and clone size are TCRdb's, not the authors'. This sample has 330,000 or so distinct CDR3 sequences in its table, and 6% to 7% of those were observed once. Jointly, the top ten make up 4.5% to 6% of the sample.

The time point label here, explained by the study, means: patch test 2, 6 weeks after DPC sensitization. Read against the paper, the sample's treatment or condition label means: therapeutic diphenylcyclopropenone sensitization with weekly scalp DPC. At each patch-test visit, blood was drawn before the patch test was applied. Patients were eligible if aged 18 to 70, diagnosed with alopecia and judged suitable for DPC therapy, and pregnant patients were excluded. Total RNA was extracted from unfractionated whole blood that had been collected in Tempus Blood RNA tubes. As to this clonotype: What this receptor recognizes is not known. No much larger clone is present one base from it, and per-base qualities are unavailable.

This sequence uses TRBV2 and TRBJ2-2; the D gene cannot be named for sure. The sequence derives from a woman under 30 with alopecia areata. Some clones in this sample may be carry-over from other donors' samples. This specimen consisted of whole blood, obtained in connection with sensitization to the hapten diphenylcyclopropenone (DPC). The sequence in DNA is TGTGCCAGCAGTGAAGCGCGGTTGAGTTACACCGGGGAGCTGTTTTTT. This sequence encodes CASSEARLSYTGELFF.